A selection of T cell receptor beta chains follows, all from one sample in a study of blood T cell repertoires in COVID-19. TCRdb keeps only in-frame clones here, not all; method: immunoSEQ multiplex PCR. Among about 170,000 clones listed, approximately 89% were seen once. Input material: peripheral blood. The receptors shown here come from a man in his 70s with acute or convalescent COVID-19. The conserved cysteine and the conserved F or W are not part of the CDR3 here. Each record gives: V gene, J gene, CDR3 protein.

>TRBV5-4|TRBJ2-5
ASGTGQETQY
>TRBV2|TRBJ1-1
ASTMGARGTEAF
>TRBV7-3|TRBJ2-3
ASSPRPAGGADTQY
>TRBV9|TRBJ2-2
ASSEAGWAGELF
>TRBV6-5|TRBJ1-1
ASSTNRAGNTEAF
>TRBV4-1|TRBJ2-5
ASSPLRGGRETQY
>TRBV6-6|TRBJ2-3
ASSYSRDTQY
>TRBV9|TRBJ2-5
ASSVGLAGTGETQY
>TRBV4-1|TRBJ2-7
ASSRSGRGYEQY
>TRBV24-1|TRBJ2-3
ATTPSGTDTQY
>TRBV7-9|TRBJ2-3
ASSLVASATLTDTQY
>TRBV20-1|TRBJ1-2
SARVLGYT
>TRBV27|TRBJ2-7
ASSWGTVSPYEQY
>TRBV19|TRBJ1-3
ASSTTDSSGNTIY
>TRBV28|TRBJ1-3
ASRTGTGGNTIY
>TRBV27|TRBJ1-5
ASSWTGLNQPQH
>TRBV5-4|TRBJ1-6
ASSSGTDPGSSPLH
>TRBV7-8|TRBJ2-1
ASSLSDSSFSPYNEQF
>TRBV5-1|TRBJ2-3
ASSPDRDRGLGDTQY
>TRBV5-1|TRBJ1-1
ASSIASGSATEAF
>TRBV11-2|TRBJ2-7
ASSLEPPFGSSYEQY
>TRBV5-1|TRBJ2-3
ASSVGGTDTQY
>TRBV30|TRBJ2-2
AWSKQGGGELF
>TRBV28|TRBJ1-2
ASTATGGDGGYT
>TRBV5-1|TRBJ2-2
ASSPEREAGELF
>TRBV9|TRBJ2-3
ASSPDAGGTDTQY
>TRBV28|TRBJ2-1
ASSARSVPRGEQF